Listed below are T cell receptor beta chains from one sample, sequenced in a study of blood T cell repertoires in COVID-19. Clones were sequenced by immunoSEQ multiplex PCR, and TCRdb holds only the in-frame ones, with some missing. This sample carries some 450,000 clones, around 88% of them seen once, and the ten largest clones take 10% to 15%. Sequenced: peripheral blood. The receptor set was obtained from a woman in her forties or fifties with COVID-19, enrolled during active disease. CDR3s include the opening cysteine and the closing phenylalanine or tryptophan. Fields, in order: V gene, J gene, CDR3 protein.

v_call: TRBV7-2; j_call: TRBJ2-5; cdr3_aa: CASSLGRQARGTQYF
v_call: TRBV5-8; j_call: TRBJ1-4; cdr3_aa: CASGAGLTANEKLFF
v_call: TRBV6-5; j_call: TRBJ2-3; cdr3_aa: CASSYLGRITDTQYF
v_call: TRBV30; j_call: TRBJ1-2; cdr3_aa: CAFTQEEGGYTF
v_call: TRBV4-1; j_call: TRBJ2-3; cdr3_aa: CASSQADPGLTGRGDTQYF
v_call: TRBV7-9; j_call: TRBJ2-2; cdr3_aa: CASSDGYTGELFF
v_call: TRBV6-5; j_call: TRBJ1-1; cdr3_aa: CATTQRLNTEAFF
v_call: TRBV2; j_call: TRBJ2-5; cdr3_aa: CASSARTSGDGETQYF
v_call: TRBV5-6; j_call: TRBJ2-7; cdr3_aa: CASSQGLAVSYEQYF
v_call: TRBV3-1/TRBV3-2; j_call: TRBJ2-3; cdr3_aa: CASSQNPGLAGGRLPTDTQYF
v_call: TRBV28; j_call: TRBJ1-2; cdr3_aa: CASSRDRGFTF
v_call: TRBV6-1; j_call: TRBJ2-7; cdr3_aa: CASSERLAAIRGEQYF
v_call: TRBV7-8; j_call: TRBJ2-5; cdr3_aa: CASSANSERWRRETQYF
v_call: TRBV7-2; j_call: TRBJ1-2; cdr3_aa: CAYRALYGYTF
v_call: TRBV7-8; j_call: TRBJ1-5; cdr3_aa: CASTSGGPNQPQHF
v_call: TRBV2; j_call: TRBJ2-1; cdr3_aa: CASNAGGTYNEQFF
v_call: TRBV5-1; j_call: TRBJ1-4; cdr3_aa: CASSPGQLEKLFF
v_call: TRBV7-2; j_call: TRBJ1-2; cdr3_aa: CASHPGTGVGGYTF
v_call: TRBV18; j_call: TRBJ1-4; cdr3_aa: CASSPSEVGTYEKLFF
v_call: TRBV6-2/TRBV6-3; j_call: TRBJ2-7; cdr3_aa: CASSTQFKQYF
v_call: TRBV9; j_call: TRBJ1-6; cdr3_aa: CASSVGGNNSPLHF
v_call: TRBV27; j_call: TRBJ2-1; cdr3_aa: CASSATYNEQFF
v_call: TRBV30; j_call: TRBJ1-5; cdr3_aa: CAWSNGAQQPQHF
v_call: TRBV7-8; j_call: TRBJ2-2; cdr3_aa: CASSLEGIGTGELFF
v_call: TRBV6-2/TRBV6-3; j_call: TRBJ1-2; cdr3_aa: CASSRDRGLAGYTF
v_call: TRBV4-1; j_call: TRBJ1-2; cdr3_aa: CASSYRDRGIYGYTF
v_call: TRBV28; j_call: TRBJ1-4; cdr3_aa: CASSLGRVDEKLFF
v_call: TRBV12-5; j_call: TRBJ2-1; cdr3_aa: CASGSSGGNNEQFF
v_call: TRBV7-3; j_call: TRBJ1-1; cdr3_aa: CASSQGFGNTEAFF
v_call: TRBV30; j_call: TRBJ2-2; cdr3_aa: CAWSVLQGVLNLNTGELFF
v_call: TRBV6-5; j_call: TRBJ1-1; cdr3_aa: CASRGTFATSEAFF
v_call: TRBV3-1/TRBV3-2; j_call: TRBJ2-7; cdr3_aa: CASSQLDRAYEQYF
v_call: TRBV4-1; j_call: TRBJ1-5; cdr3_aa: CASSRSFDSNQPQHF
v_call: TRBV24-1; j_call: TRBJ1-2; cdr3_aa: CATSDPGTGWGGYTF
v_call: TRBV5-1; j_call: TRBJ1-1; cdr3_aa: CASSLDFSNTEAFF
v_call: TRBV7-3; j_call: TRBJ2-1; cdr3_aa: CASSWTGDSYNEQFF
v_call: TRBV5-6; j_call: TRBJ2-7; cdr3_aa: CATSSYTGGYEQYF
v_call: TRBV20-1; j_call: TRBJ2-1; cdr3_aa: CSASGQGGNNEQFF
v_call: TRBV11-3; j_call: TRBJ2-2; cdr3_aa: CASSHGDRGRTGELFF
v_call: TRBV7-9; j_call: TRBJ1-1; cdr3_aa: CASSLIGNTEAFF
v_call: TRBV20-1; j_call: TRBJ1-1; cdr3_aa: CSASSGVNTEAFF
v_call: TRBV5-4; j_call: TRBJ1-1; cdr3_aa: CASSLTGITEAFF
v_call: TRBV7-8; j_call: TRBJ1-5; cdr3_aa: CASSYRGQQPQHF
v_call: TRBV9; j_call: TRBJ1-3; cdr3_aa: CASAKHRDYSGNTIYF